Included here is one T cell receptor (beta chain) sequence, with context. This clonotype was recorded a few times. No antigen is known for it. No much larger clonotype is one base removed from it; base qualities were not supplied. The sample comes from a study of identical twins (dated by TCRdb to 2015 to 2016). With respect to the entire study: TCR alpha and beta repertoires from monozygotic twins, unrelated adults of various ages and cord blood were deep-sequenced to test whether fetal clonotypes persist. To rule out contamination, replicate twin experiments were performed at different times with different library preparation protocols. Paper-wide results and their limitations: Because the same donors could not be followed over many years, conclusions were based on cross-sectional statistical analysis. In monozygotic twins, recombination models systematically underestimated out-of-frame TCR alpha sharing, but the models matched the sharing seen between unrelated individuals. Zero-insertion analyses could be partly confounded by invariant T cells such as MAIT and iNKT, although diverse VJ usage argued against such confounding for most clonotypes. Abundant cord blood beta clonotypes carried fewer insertions; young adult naive repertoires showed a weaker similar trend, while memory repertoires showed none. In beta out-of-frame sequences, excess twin sharing was weaker, because having fewer shared sequences lowered the signal-to-noise ratio. Compared with coincidental sharing between unrelated individuals, an excess of low generation-probability sequences was observed among out-of-frame TCR alpha sequences shared between twins.

The library was obtained by 5' RACE. The instrument given in TCRdb is Illumina HiSeq 2000. Template switching added a universal primer binding site, and the final cDNA carried a unique molecular identifier that allowed TCR cDNA molecules to be counted accurately. Specific primers in the conserved constant-segment region were used to synthesize first-strand cDNA for the TCR alpha and beta chains. Each cDNA library was double barcoded, with a SMART-Mk sample barcode plus Illumina barcodes, to control for contamination. TruSeq adapter sequences and Illumina sample barcodes were added in two successive PCR steps. The Illumina HiSeq platform was used with custom primers to sequence TCR alpha and beta cDNA libraries. The source study handled its data this way. Raw reads were processed with MiGEC to extract unique molecular identifiers, and MiXCR was used to determine CDR3 positions. Recombination models were inferred per individual with the repgenHMM and IGoR tools using an EM algorithm. The tcR package in R was used for shared clonotype analysis, with sharing normalized by the product of cloneset sizes. To study raw recombination without the effects of thymic and clonal selection, out-of-frame nonproductive sequences were analyzed. TCRdb reworked the public reads: Q25 trimming with fastp, MiXCR clone assembly, productive beta chains retained. Each entry is one CDR3 protein sequence, shown with its most common DNA and genes. The V and J calls, along with clone size, are taken from TCRdb and not from the paper's own processing. This sample gives roughly 1,500,000 distinct CDR3 sequences in total; around 33% of them show up just once. Around 0.3% of the sample is in the top ten clones.

All donors were healthy Caucasians. From a lookup of the germline V gene, CDR1 and CDR2 are SNHLY and FYNNEI. Reading from cysteine to phenylalanine, the CDR3 counts 14 amino acids. The read is trimmed to its CDR3 DNA, 42 bases read in frame from base 1. The V end loses 3 bases and the J end loses 0 bases, and a stretch of 6 bases separates them. The receptor's source is a newborn girl in good health. The V and J genes are TRBV2 and TRBJ1-5, with no confidently assigned D gene. The sequencing sample was made of cord blood. The DNA sequence is TGTGCCAGCAGTGATAATTATAGCAATCAGCCCCAGCATTTT. Translated, it reads CASSDNYSNQPQHF.